What follows are 19 T cell receptor beta chains derived from one specimen sequenced in a study of T cells after yellow fever vaccination. TCRdb reprocessed the 5' RACE reads via MiXCR and lists one record per CDR3 protein. The data hold over 65,000 distinct CDR3 sequences, with about an eighth observed a single time. Specimen: CD8+ T cells not binding an NS4B(214-222) dextramer, sorted from PBMCs, collected roughly 20 days after the first yellow fever vaccination. These receptor sequences come from a young man who received the YFV17D yellow fever vaccine.

The V and J genes are TRBV12-2 and TRBJ2-7; no DNA check was done on the table's D call, TRBD2. TRBV12-2 constitutes a pseudogene. The CDR3 covers 15 residues. In DNA, the CDR3 is TGTGCAAGTCGCTTAGAGGGAGGGGTCTGCTACGAGCAGTACGTC. This gives the protein CASRLEGGVCYEQYV.

V usage is TRBV7-9 and J usage is TRBJ1-2; D gene unclear. V was pared by 5 bases and J by 0 bases, with 13 bases between. In germline, CDR1 is SEHNR, CDR2 FQNEAQ (reference sequence). The CDR3 has 15 residues. CDR3 in DNA: TGTGCCAGCAGCCAGCGTGCAGCACCTAACTATGGCTACACCTTC. Translated, it gives CASSQRAAPNYGYTF.

The J gene is TRBJ2-7, the V gene TRBV19; no clear D. This CDR3 contains 13 residues. CDR1 and CDR2 (germline): LNHDA, SQIVND (reference sequence). The V and J ends lost 5 bases and 9 bases respectively, with 17 bases between them. DNA for the CDR3: TGTGCCAGTAGTCAACGGGCCGCAGGCGGGCAGTACTTC. Its translation is CASSQRAAGGQYF.

This chain links TRBV20-1 with TRBJ2-7, with 10 nucleotides matching TRBD2. The CDR3 consists of 15 residues. J was trimmed by 4 bases and V by 0 bases; bases with no gene match: 6. Germline lookup yields CDR1 DFQATT and CDR2 SNEGSKA (reference sequence). Here the CDR3 DNA reads TGCAGTGCTAGAGACCTAGTAGCGGGGGGATACGAGCAGTACTTC. Residues: CSARDLVAGGYEQYF.

This clonotype was seen only a few times. The V and J genes are TRBV29-1 and TRBJ2-5; 10 bases are a match to TRBD1. V dropped 1 base and J dropped 8; count of bases not matched to a gene: 4. The germline CDR1 and CDR2 sequences are SQVTM and ANQGSEA. The length of the CDR3 is 13 residues. The CDR3 reads CSVEGTGGPTQYF. CDR3 nucleotides: TGCAGCGTTGAAGGGACAGGGGGGCCCACCCAGTACTTC.

The genes are TRBV25-1 and TRBJ1-1, with D perhaps matching TRBD1 (6 bases). The CDR3 has 14 residues. The V end lost 5 bases, the J end lost 1 base, and 11 bases lay between the germline ends. Germline CDR1 MGHDK, CDR2 SYGVNS. The CDR3 is CASSWDKENTEAFF. The CDR3 DNA follows: TGTGCCAGCAGTTGGGACAAGGAGAACACTGAAGCTTTCTTT.

This clonotype was counted a few times. This chain uses TRBV6-1 with TRBJ2-2; a weak D match, TRBD2 (5 bases). The CDR3 is made up of 13 amino acids. Germline assignment: CDR1 MNHNS and CDR2 SASEGT. Trimming stripped 6 bases from V and 5 bases from J, with 10 bases between. The CDR3 sequence: CASRRGPTGELFF. CDR3 sequence (DNA): TGTGCCAGCAGAAGAGGGCCAACCGGGGAGCTGTTTTTT.

This clonotype was picked up a small number of times. This rearrangement joins TRBV29-1 to TRBJ1-2, with D possibly TRBD1 on 5 matching bases. Germline loops: CDR1 SQVTM, CDR2 ANQGSEA. The CDR3 has 13 amino acids. Trimming took 7 bases from V and 8 from J, leaving 20 bases between them. The DNA of the CDR3 is TGCAGCGCTATCACGCGGGACGTTAACGGCTACACCTTC. It yields the protein CSAITRDVNGYTF.

This clonotype was seen a handful of times. In DNA, the CDR3 is TGTGCCAGCAGTGTTCTGGCGGGTCCCTACAATGAGCAGTTCTTC. Its translation is CASSVLAGPYNEQFF. The V gene is TRBV27, the J gene TRBJ2-1, with D possibly being TRBD2 (5 bases). The V and J ends lost 5 bases and 2 bases respectively, with 13 bases between them. CDR3 length: 15 amino acids. Germline CDR1 is MNHEY and CDR2 is SMNVEV (reference sequence).

The chain carries TRBV4-3 and TRBJ2-3; TRBD1 might be the D (5 bases). The CDR3 has 15 amino acids. V was clipped by 0 bases and J by 2 bases, with 9 bases between them. Germline CDR1 is LGHNA and CDR2 is YSLEER. The chain's CDR3 is CASSQEDSFTDTQYF. The CDR3 DNA sequence: TGCGCCAGCAGCCAAGAAGACAGTTTCACAGATACGCAGTATTTT.

DNA for the CDR3: TGTGCCAGCAGCCAAGAGGCGCACAGGGGGCTTGGAGGCGGAAAACTGTTTTTT. Amino acid sequence: CASSQEAHRGLGGGKLFF. V usage is TRBV4-2 and J usage is TRBJ1-4; TRBD1 matches 9 bases. The germline CDR1 and CDR2 sequences are LGHNA and YNFKEQ. The CDR3 runs to 18 residues. The ends lost 0 bases at V and 10 bases at J; junction bases unmatched: 15.

This sequence joins TRBV6-2 or TRBV6-3 and TRBJ1-5; TRBD1 aligns across 12 bases. From germline, CDR1 is MNHEY and CDR2 SVGEGT. After removal of 8 bases from V and 7 bases from J, the junction contained 9 bases not matched to a gene. There are 15 residues in the CDR3. DNA of the CDR3: TGTGCCAGCGAGGGACCGGGACAGGGGGCCCAGCCCCAGCATTTT. It codes for CASEGPGQGAQPQHF.

The J gene is TRBJ1-1, the V gene TRBV29-1; D gene ambiguous. The CDR3 has 15 amino acids. Trimming pared 4 bases from V and 3 bases from J, leaving 18 bases between. Per the germline V gene, CDR1 is SQVTM and CDR2 is ANQGSEA. CDR3 bases: TGCAGCGTTGTTGGACCGTCGGAGAGAGACACTGAAGCTTTCTTT. It is translated as CSVVGPSERDTEAFF.

This clonotype has a handful of counts. V and J are TRBV6-2 or TRBV6-3 and TRBJ2-7; 7 bases are shared with TRBD1. The V gene end was trimmed by 8 bases and the J gene end by 4 bases; junction bases not matched to a gene: 8. Per the germline V gene, CDR1 is MNHEY and CDR2 is SVGEGT. The CDR3 sequence is 13 residues long. CDR3 amino acids: CASGRQGIYEQYV. The CDR3 DNA reads TGTGCCAGCGGGAGACAGGGAATTTACGAGCAGTACGTC.

The sample holds a few counts of this clonotype. The chain combines TRBV20-1 with TRBJ2-5; a possible D gene is TRBD2 (5 bases). The CDR3 covers 12 residues. V was shortened by 0 bases and J by 5 bases, with 7 bases between the two germline ends. Germline values: CDR1 DFQATT, CDR2 SNEGSKA (reference sequence). This chain's CDR3 is CSARDWEETQYF. CDR3 in DNA: TGCAGTGCTAGAGACTGGGAGGAGACCCAGTACTTC.

V is TRBV4-1 and J is TRBJ2-7; possible D gene TRBD2, 6 bases. The CDR3 contains 15 residues. The V end was cut by 2 bases, the J end by 6 bases, with 17 bases between. Germline CDR1 is MGHRA and CDR2 is YSYEKL. As DNA, the CDR3 is TGCGCCAGCAGCCAAATTCCAAAGGCGGGGACCGAGCAGTACTTC. This translates into CASSQIPKAGTEQYF.

This clonotype was found a few times. The CDR3 bases are TGTGCCAGCAGTACCGCACGACAGGGTCCCTATGGCTACACCTTC. Translated, it gives CASSTARQGPYGYTF. This chain links TRBV6-2 or TRBV6-3 with TRBJ1-2; 7 nucleotides line up with TRBD1. The CDR3 extends over 15 amino acids. Germline-derived CDR1 and CDR2 are MNHEY and SVGEGT. V lost 5 bases to trimming and J lost 4 bases; unmatched junction nucleotides: 10.

This clonotype was seen a few times. The chain combines TRBV4-1 with TRBJ1-5; no clear D gene. The CDR3 has 13 amino acids. Deletions cut 2 bases from V and 4 bases from J, with 6 bases between. Germline V gene sequence: CDR1 MGHRA, CDR2 YSYEKL. CDR3 sequence reads: CASSQLDNQPQHF. DNA for the CDR3: TGCGCCAGCAGCCAACTTGATAATCAGCCCCAGCATTTT.

This clonotype was detected a few times. The chain combines TRBV6-2 or TRBV6-3 with TRBJ1-1, with D perhaps TRBD1 (5 bases). Germline assignment: CDR1 MNHEY and CDR2 SVGEGT. The V end was cut by 6 bases, the J end by 1 base, with 12 bases between. The CDR3 is 14 residues long. For the CDR3, the DNA is TGTGCCAGCAGCATCACGGGGGAGAACACTGAAGCTTTCTTT. Translation: CASSITGENTEAFF.